A selection of T cell receptor beta chains follows, all from one sample in a study of blood T cell repertoires in COVID-19. Clones were sequenced by immunoSEQ multiplex PCR, and TCRdb holds only the in-frame ones, with some missing. This sample yields about 200,000 clones, of which roughly 88% are seen a single time; 15% to 20% belongs to the top ten. Sequencing used peripheral blood. These TCRs come from a man between 50 and 59 years old with COVID-19, enrolled during active disease. Each CDR3 is given with its conserved first and last residue. The D gene is left open where the match is weak. Clone size is not always given. Where it is, it says once, few, many or a class for expanded clones.

-	TRBV7-8	TRBJ2-3	TRBD2	CASSRGGSTDTQYF	TGTGCCAGCAGCCGCGGGGGTAGCACAGATACGCAGTATTTT
-	TRBV10-2	TRBJ2-5	-	CASNEGTARETQYF	TGCGCCAGCAACGAGGGTACGGCAAGGGAGACCCAGTACTTC
-	TRBV9	TRBJ2-3	-	CASSGGTGVSTDTQYF	TGTGCCAGCAGCGGGGGAACGGGGGTCAGCACAGATACGCAGTATTTT
-	TRBV14	TRBJ2-7	TRBD2	CASSVREGRYEQYF	TGTGCCAGCAGTGTCCGGGAGGGCCGGTACGAGCAGTACTTC
-	TRBV28	TRBJ2-3	TRBD1	CASTAGQGSDTQYF	TGTGCCAGCACCGCGGGACAGGGTAGTGATACGCAGTATTTT
once	TRBV30	TRBJ1-1	TRBD1	CAWSAPGTDGNTEAFF	TGTGCCTGGAGTGCACCCGGGACAGATGGGAACACTGAAGCTTTCTTT
-	TRBV19	TRBJ2-2	TRBD1	CASSIWGRGQGPGELFF	TGTGCCAGTAGTATCTGGGGGCGGGGACAGGGTCCCGGGGAGCTGTTTTTT
-	TRBV7-9	TRBJ1-6	-	CASSNGDSPLHF	TGTGCCAGCAGCAACGGAGATTCACCCCTCCACTTT
-	TRBV2	TRBJ2-7	-	CASRGDEAYEQYF	TGTGCCAGCAGAGGGGATGAGGCTTACGAGCAGTACTTC
-	TRBV4-3	TRBJ2-7	-	CASSQGRGSSYEQYF	TGCGCCAGCAGCCAAGGTAGGGGGAGCTCCTACGAGCAGTACTTC
-	TRBV6-1	TRBJ2-1	-	CASSGGKAGPYNEQFF	TGTGCCAGCAGTGGGGGTAAGGCAGGGCCCTACAATGAGCAGTTCTTC
-	TRBV15	TRBJ2-5	-	CATSRGRAQGETQYF	TGTGCCACCAGCAGGGGCCGGGCCCAGGGAGAGACCCAGTACTTC
-	TRBV7-5	TRBJ1-4	-	CVRSLTEEANEKLFF	TGTGTCAGAAGCTTAACGGAGGAGGCTAATGAAAAACTGTTTTTT
-	TRBV6-1	TRBJ1-1	-	CASSEAAQAFF	TGTGCCAGCAGTGAAGCGGCCCAAGCTTTCTTT
-	TRBV18	TRBJ2-2	TRBD2	CASSPSGSSTGELFF	TGTGCCAGCTCACCTAGCGGGAGTAGCACCGGGGAGCTGTTTTTT
-	TRBV7-2	TRBJ1-2	-	CASSFGDLRRGGGYTF	TGTGCCAGCAGCTTTGGGGACCTGAGGAGGGGAGGCGGCTACACCTTC
-	TRBV9	TRBJ2-1	-	CASSPSGGSNEQFF	TGTGCCAGCAGCCCCAGTGGAGGGAGCAATGAGCAGTTCTTC
-	TRBV27	TRBJ1-2	-	CASSLTGSYGYTF	TGTGCCAGCAGTTTAACGGGGTCCTATGGCTACACCTTC
-	TRBV29-1	TRBJ2-1	-	CSVDTASSYNEQFF	TGCAGCGTAGACACTGCGAGCTCCTACAATGAGCAGTTCTTC
-	TRBV6-5	TRBJ2-1	TRBD1	CASSYGTGDNEQFF	TGTGCCAGCAGTTACGGGACAGGGGATAATGAGCAGTTCTTC
-	TRBV24-1	TRBJ2-1	-	CATSEAKGSYNEQFF	TGTGCCACCAGTGAGGCGAAGGGGTCTTACAATGAGCAGTTCTTC